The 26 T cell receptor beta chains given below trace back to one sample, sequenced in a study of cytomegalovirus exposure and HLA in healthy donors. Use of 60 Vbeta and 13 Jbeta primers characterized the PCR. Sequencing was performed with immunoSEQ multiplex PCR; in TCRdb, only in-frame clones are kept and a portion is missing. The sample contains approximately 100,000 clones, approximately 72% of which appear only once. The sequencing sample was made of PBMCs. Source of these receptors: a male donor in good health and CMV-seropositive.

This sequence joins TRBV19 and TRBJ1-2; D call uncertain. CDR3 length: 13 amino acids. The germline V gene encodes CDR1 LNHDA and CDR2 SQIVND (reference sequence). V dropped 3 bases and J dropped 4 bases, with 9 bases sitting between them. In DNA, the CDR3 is TGTGCCAGTAGTATCCCCAGTGGCTATGGCTACACCTTC. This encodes CASSIPSGYGYTF.

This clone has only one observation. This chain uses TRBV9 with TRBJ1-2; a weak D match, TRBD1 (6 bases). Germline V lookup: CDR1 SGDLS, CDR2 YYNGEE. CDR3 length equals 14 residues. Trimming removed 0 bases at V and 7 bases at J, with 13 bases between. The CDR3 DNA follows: TGTGCCAGCAGCGTAGGGGCAGGGGCCGGTGGCTACACCTTC. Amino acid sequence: CASSVGAGAGGYTF.

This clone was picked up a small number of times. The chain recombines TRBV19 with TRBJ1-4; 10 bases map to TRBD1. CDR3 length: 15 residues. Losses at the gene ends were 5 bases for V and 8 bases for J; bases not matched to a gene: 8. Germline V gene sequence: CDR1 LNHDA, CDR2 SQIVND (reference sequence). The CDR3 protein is CASSRGTGEVEKLFF. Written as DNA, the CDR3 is TGTGCCAGTAGTCGAGGGACAGGGGAGGTAGAAAAACTGTTTTTT.

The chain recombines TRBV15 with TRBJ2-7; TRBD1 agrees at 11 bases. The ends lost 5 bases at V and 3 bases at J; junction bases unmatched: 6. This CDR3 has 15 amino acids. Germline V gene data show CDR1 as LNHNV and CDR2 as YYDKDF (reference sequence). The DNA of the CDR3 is TGTGCCACCAGCGGAGGACAGGGGGCGGGCTACGAGCAGTACTTC. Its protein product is CATSGGQGAGYEQYF.

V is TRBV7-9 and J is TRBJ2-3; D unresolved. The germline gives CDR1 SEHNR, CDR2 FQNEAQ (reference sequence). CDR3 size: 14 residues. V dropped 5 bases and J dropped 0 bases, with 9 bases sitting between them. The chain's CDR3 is CASSPGPSTDTQYF. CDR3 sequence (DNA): TGTGCCAGCAGCCCTGGCCCTAGCACAGATACGCAGTATTTT.

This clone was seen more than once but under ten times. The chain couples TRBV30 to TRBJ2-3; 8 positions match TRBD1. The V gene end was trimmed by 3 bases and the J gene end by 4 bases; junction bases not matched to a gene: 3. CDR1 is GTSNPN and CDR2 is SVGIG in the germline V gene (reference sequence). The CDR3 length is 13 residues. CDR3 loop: CAWRDRAPDTQYF. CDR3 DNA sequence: TGTGCCTGGAGGGACAGGGCGCCAGATACGCAGTATTTT.

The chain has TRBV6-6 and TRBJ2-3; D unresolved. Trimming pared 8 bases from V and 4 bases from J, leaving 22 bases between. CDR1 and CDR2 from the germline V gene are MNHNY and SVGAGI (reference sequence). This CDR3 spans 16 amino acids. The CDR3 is CASQFRRSSLADTQYF. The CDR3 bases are TGTGCCAGCCAATTTCGACGGAGTAGCCTCGCAGATACGCAGTATTTT.

The CDR3 loop is CASSSTGTGGTEAFF. The DNA for the CDR3 is TGTGCCAGTAGTTCTACCGGGACAGGGGGCACTGAAGCTTTCTTT. The chain employs TRBV19 and TRBJ1-1, with TRBD1 identical over 11 bases. The CDR3 covers 15 residues. The germline V gene encodes CDR1 LNHDA and CDR2 SQIVND (reference sequence). V gave up 5 bases and J gave up 4 bases; unmatched junction bases: 6.

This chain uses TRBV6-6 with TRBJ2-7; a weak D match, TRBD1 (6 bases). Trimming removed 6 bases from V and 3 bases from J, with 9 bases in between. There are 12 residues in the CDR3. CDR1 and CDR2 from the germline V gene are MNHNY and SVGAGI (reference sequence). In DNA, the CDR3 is TGTGCCAGCAGGACGGACAGCTACGAGCAGTACTTC. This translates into CASRTDSYEQYF.

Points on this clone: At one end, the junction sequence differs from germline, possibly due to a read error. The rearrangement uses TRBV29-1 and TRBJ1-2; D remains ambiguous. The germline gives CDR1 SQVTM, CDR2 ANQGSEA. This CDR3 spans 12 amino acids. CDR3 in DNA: TGCAGCAGCGTCGAAGTTGGGGAGGGCTACCCCTTC. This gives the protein CSSVEVGEGYPF.

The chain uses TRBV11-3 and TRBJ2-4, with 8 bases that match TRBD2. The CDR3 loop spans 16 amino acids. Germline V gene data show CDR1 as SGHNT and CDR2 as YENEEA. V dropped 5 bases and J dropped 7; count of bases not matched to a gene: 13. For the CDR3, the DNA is TGTGCCAGCAGCGGACGGCCGGGGGGGGCCGAGAACATTCAGTACTTC. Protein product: CASSGRPGGAENIQYF. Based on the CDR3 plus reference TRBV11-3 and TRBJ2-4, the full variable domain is EAGVVQSPRYKIIEKKQPVAFWCNPISGHNTLYWYLQNLGQGPELLIRYENEEAVDDSQLPKDRFSAERLKGVDSTLKIQPAELGDSAVYLCASSGRPGGAENIQYFGAGTRLSVL.

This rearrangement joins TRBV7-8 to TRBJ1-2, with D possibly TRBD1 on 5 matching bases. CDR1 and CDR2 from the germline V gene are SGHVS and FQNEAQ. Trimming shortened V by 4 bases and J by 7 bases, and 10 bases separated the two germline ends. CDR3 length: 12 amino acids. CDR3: CASSSHRLGYTF. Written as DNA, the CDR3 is TGTGCCAGCAGCTCACACAGGCTTGGCTACACCTTC.

The CDR3 DNA is TGTGCCAGCAGCCCCCACGAAGGAGGACAGGGGGCTCTCCGGGAGATCTATGGCTACACCTTC. Amino acids: CASSPHEGGQGALREIYGYTF. The chain joins TRBV7-3 to TRBJ1-2; 11 nucleotides line up with TRBD1. This CDR3 contains 21 residues. The V gene's germline CDR1 is SGHTA and CDR2 FQGTGA. Trimming cost V 5 bases and J 4 bases; bases outside gene matches: 24.

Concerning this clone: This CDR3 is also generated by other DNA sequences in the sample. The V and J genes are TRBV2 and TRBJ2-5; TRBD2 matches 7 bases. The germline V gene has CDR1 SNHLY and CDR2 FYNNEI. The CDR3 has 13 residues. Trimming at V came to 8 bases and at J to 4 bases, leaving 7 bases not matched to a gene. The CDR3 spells CASSRWGGETQYF. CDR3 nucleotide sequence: TGTGCCAGCTCTCGGTGGGGGGGAGAGACCCAGTACTTC.

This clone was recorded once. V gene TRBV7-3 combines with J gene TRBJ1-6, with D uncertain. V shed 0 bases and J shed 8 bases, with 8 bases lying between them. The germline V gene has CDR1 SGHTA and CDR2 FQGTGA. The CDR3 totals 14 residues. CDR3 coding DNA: TGTGCCAGCAGCTTAACCGGGGTGGATTCACCCCTCCACTTT. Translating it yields CASSLTGVDSPLHF. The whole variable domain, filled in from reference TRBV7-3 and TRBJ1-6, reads GAGVSQTPSNKVTEKGKYVELRCDPISGHTALYWYRQSLGQGPEFLIYFQGTGAADDSGLPNDRFFAVRPEGSVSTLKIQRTERGDSAVYLCASSLTGVDSPLHFGNGTRLTVT.

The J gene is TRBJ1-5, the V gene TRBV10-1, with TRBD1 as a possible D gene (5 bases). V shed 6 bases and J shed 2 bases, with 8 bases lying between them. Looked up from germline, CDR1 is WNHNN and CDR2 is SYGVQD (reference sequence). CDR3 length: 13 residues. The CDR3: CASSSQGNQPQHF. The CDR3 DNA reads TGCGCCAGCAGCTCACAGGGCAATCAGCCCCAGCATTTT.

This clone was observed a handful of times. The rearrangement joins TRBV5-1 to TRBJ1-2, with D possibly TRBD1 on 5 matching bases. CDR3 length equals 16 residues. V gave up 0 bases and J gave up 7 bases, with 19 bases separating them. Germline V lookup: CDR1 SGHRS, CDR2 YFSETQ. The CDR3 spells CASSLDGGYGLRGYTF. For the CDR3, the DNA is TGCGCCAGCAGCTTGGACGGGGGGTACGGACTTCGTGGCTACACCTTC.

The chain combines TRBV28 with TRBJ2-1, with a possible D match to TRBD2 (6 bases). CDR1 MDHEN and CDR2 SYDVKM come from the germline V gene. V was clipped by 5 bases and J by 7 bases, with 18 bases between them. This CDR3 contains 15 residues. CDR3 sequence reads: CASSPLTSLGNEQFF. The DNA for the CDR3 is TGTGCCAGCAGTCCCTTGACTAGTTTAGGTAATGAGCAGTTCTTC. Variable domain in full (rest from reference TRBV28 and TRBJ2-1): DVKVTQSSRYLVKRTGEKVFLECVQDMDHENMFWYRQDPGLGLRLIYFSYDVKMKEKGDIPEGYSVSREKKERFSLILESASTNQTSMYLCASSPLTSLGNEQFFGPGTRLTVL.

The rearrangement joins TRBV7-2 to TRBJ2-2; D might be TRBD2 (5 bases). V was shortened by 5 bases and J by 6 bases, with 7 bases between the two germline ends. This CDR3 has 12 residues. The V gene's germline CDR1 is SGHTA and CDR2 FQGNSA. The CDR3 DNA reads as TGTGCCAGCAGCCTGGGAGCCGGGGAGCTGTTTTTT. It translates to CASSLGAGELFF.

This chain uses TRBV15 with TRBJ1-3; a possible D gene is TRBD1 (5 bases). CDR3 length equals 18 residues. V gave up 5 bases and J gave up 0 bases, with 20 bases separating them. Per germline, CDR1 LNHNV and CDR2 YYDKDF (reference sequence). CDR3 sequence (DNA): TGTGCCACCAGCCCCCCCCGGCCTGACAGACTCTCTGGAAACACCATATATTTT. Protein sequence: CATSPPRPDRLSGNTIYF.

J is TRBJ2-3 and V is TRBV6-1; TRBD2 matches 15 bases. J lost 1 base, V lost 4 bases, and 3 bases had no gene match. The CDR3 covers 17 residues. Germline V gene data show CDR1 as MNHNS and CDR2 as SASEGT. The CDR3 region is CASSGTSGGAGTDTQYF. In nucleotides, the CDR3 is TGTGCCAGCAGTGGGACTAGCGGGGGGGCCGGCACAGATACGCAGTATTTT.

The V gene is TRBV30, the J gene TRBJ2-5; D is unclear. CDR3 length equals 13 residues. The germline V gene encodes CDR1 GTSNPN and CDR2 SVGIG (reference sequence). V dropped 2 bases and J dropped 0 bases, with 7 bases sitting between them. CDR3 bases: TGTGCCTGGAGTACACACAACCAAGAGACCCAGTACTTC. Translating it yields CAWSTHNQETQYF. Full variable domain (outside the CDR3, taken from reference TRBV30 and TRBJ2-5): SQTIHQWPATLVQPVGSPLSLECTVEGTSNPNLYWYRQAAGRGLQLLFYSVGIGQISSEVPQNLSASRPQDRQFILSSKKLLLSDSGFYLCAWSTHNQETQYFGPGTRLLVL.

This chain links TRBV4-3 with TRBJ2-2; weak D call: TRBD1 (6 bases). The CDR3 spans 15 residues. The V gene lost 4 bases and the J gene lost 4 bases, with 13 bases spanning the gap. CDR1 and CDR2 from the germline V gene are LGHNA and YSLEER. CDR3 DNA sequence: TGCGCCAGCAGCCTCAACACAGGGCTCACCGGGGAGCTGTTTTTT. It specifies CASSLNTGLTGELFF.

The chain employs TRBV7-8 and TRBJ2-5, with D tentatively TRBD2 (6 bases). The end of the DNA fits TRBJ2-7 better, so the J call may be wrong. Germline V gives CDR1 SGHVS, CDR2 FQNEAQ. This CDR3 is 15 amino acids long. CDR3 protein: CASSLREAGPYEQYF. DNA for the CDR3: TGTGCCAGCAGCTTAAGGGAGGCAGGGCCCTACGAGCAGTACTTC.

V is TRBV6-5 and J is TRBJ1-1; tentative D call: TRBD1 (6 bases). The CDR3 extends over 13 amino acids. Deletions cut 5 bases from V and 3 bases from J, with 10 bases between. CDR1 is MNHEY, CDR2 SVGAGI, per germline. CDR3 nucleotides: TGTGCCAGCAGTCGAAAGGGGGACACTGAAGCTTTCTTT. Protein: CASSRKGDTEAFF.

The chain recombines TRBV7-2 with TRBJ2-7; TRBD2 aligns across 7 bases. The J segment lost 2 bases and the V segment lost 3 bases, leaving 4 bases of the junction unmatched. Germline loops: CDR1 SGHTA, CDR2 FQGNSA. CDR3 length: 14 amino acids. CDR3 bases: TGTGCCAGCAGCTTCGGGGGGAACACCTACGAGCAGTACTTC. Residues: CASSFGGNTYEQYF.